The 8 T cell receptor beta chains reported below all come from one sample, sequenced in a study of T cell responses to AZD1222 COVID-19 vaccine. Sequenced by immunoSEQ multiplex PCR; TCRdb stores in-frame clones only, minus some. The sample shows roughly 100,000 clones, approximately 89% of them seen only once. Specimen: peripheral blood, collected on day 0 of AZD1222 vaccination. The receptor source for this set is an adult in good health.

This clone was observed a handful of times. V and J are TRBV28 and TRBJ2-7, with 7 positions matching TRBD2. Trimming at V came to 4 bases and at J to 2 bases, leaving 8 bases not matched to a gene. The V gene's germline CDR1 is MDHEN and CDR2 SYDVKM. The CDR3 spans 15 residues. CDR3 in amino acids: CASSSLSGGAYEQYF. In DNA, the CDR3 is TGTGCCAGCAGTTCCCTTAGTGGGGGGGCCTACGAGCAGTACTTC.

The chain carries TRBV14 and TRBJ1-2; 10 nucleotides agree with TRBD1. Trimming removed 7 bases from V and 8 bases from J; junction bases left unmatched: 10. The germline CDR1 and CDR2 sequences are SGHDN and FVKESK. The CDR3 consists of 14 residues. The chain's CDR3 is CASNPTDRGVGYTF. The CDR3 DNA reads as TGTGCCAGCAACCCAACGGACAGGGGGGTCGGCTACACCTTC.

This chain connects TRBV6-5 to TRBJ2-7, with 7 bases that match TRBD2. The CDR3 has 14 amino acids. Germline V gives CDR1 MNHEY, CDR2 SVGAGI. Germline trimming cut 6 bases from V and 2 bases from J; bases unmatched to any gene: 7. CDR3 in DNA: TGTGCCAGCAGCTCTGGGGGGGTCCCCTACGAGCAGTACTTC. Its translation: CASSSGGVPYEQYF.

A note on this clone: No conserved phenylalanine or tryptophan ends this CDR3, so it is likely a read error. The CDR3 spells CASRQGQGVSLHL. DNA of the CDR3: TGTGCCAGCAGACAGGGACAGGGAGTCTCCCTCCACCTT. The chain has TRBV5-8 and TRBJ1-6, with 9 bases lining up with TRBD1. The ends lost 5 bases at V and 14 bases at J; junction bases unmatched: 8. Germline lookup yields CDR1 SGHTS and CDR2 YDEGEE. This CDR3 spans 13 amino acids.

This chain links TRBV6-5 with TRBJ1-2, with D tentatively TRBD1 (6 bases). Trimming took off 6 bases at V and 4 bases at J, with 15 bases between the two ends. Germline loops: CDR1 MNHEY, CDR2 SVGAGI. CDR3 size: 14 residues. The CDR3 DNA reads TGTGCCAGCAGAGGACAGCGAGTACTCTATGGCTACACCTTC. It translates to CASRGQRVLYGYTF.

This chain joins TRBV10-3 and TRBJ2-5; TRBD2 is a possible D gene (7 bases). Looked up from germline, CDR1 is ENHRY and CDR2 is SYGVKD. V lost 4 bases and J 1 base, leaving 16 bases between the germline ends. CDR3 size: 16 residues. The CDR3 sequence: CAISVLRGGSQETQYF. In DNA form, the CDR3 reads TGTGCCATCAGTGTGTTGAGGGGGGGGTCCCAAGAGACCCAGTACTTC.

The chain recombines TRBV10-2 with TRBJ2-2; 13 nucleotides align to TRBD2. The CDR3 is made up of 14 amino acids. Trimming took 6 bases from V and 6 from J; bases not matched to a gene: 1. Per the germline V gene, CDR1 is WSHSY and CDR2 is SAAADI. CDR3 loop: CASRTSGGSGELFF. The DNA of the CDR3 is TGCGCCAGCAGGACTAGCGGGGGGTCCGGGGAGCTGTTTTTT.

The chain is built from TRBV7-9 and TRBJ2-7; 7 nucleotides agree with TRBD1. The CDR3 runs to 14 residues. The junction had 9 bases not matched to a gene; V was cut back by 5 bases and J by 5 bases. Per the germline V gene, CDR1 is SEHNR and CDR2 is FQNEAQ (reference sequence). This CDR3 is CASSPQGGRHEQYF. In DNA form, the CDR3 reads TGTGCCAGCAGCCCCCAAGGGGGCCGGCACGAGCAGTACTTC.